This TCR beta chain comes out of a study of CD8 T cells in Susac syndrome. The RNA input was about 0.5 to 1 ug, and it was reverse transcribed with random hexamers. The immunoSEQ assay covered 54 Vbeta and 13 Jbeta segments for CDR3. TCRdb re-called the immunoSEQ multiplex PCR reads with MiXCR, one entry per CDR3 protein. The data show about 69,000 distinct CDR3 sequences, approximately 95% seen once. CDR3 length: 14 residues. The germline V gene encodes CDR1 SGHDN and CDR2 FVKESK. The V end lost 0 bases, the J end lost 2 bases, and 8 bases lay between the germline ends. Blood CD8+ and CD4+ T cells underwent high-throughput TCR beta sequencing. Controls comprised healthy donors matched for age and sex.

This sequence was found in a human donor in good health. This chain uses TRBV14 with TRBJ2-7; D possibly corresponds to TRBD2 (5 bases). Sequenced material: CD8+ T cells from PBMCs. For the CDR3, the DNA is TGTGCCAGCAGCCAAGAGAGCGGCCCCTACGAGCAGTACTTC. This encodes CASSQESGPYEQYF.